The following is a T cell receptor (beta chain) sequence with its context. A much larger clone lies a single base off, so this may be a read error. The sample originates from a study of spatial heterogeneity in lung cancer. Study-wide context: Beta-chain sequences consistently outnumbered alpha-chain sequences in detection.

In the library, each TCR cDNA molecule bore its own unique molecular identifier. TCRdb reprocessed the 5' RACE reads with MiXCR, giving one entry per CDR3 protein. The data show roughly 48,000 distinct CDR3 sequences, around 5.2% seen once. The time point: sample taken at primary tumor resection. Unsorted whole RNA of tumor, nontumor lung or frozen PBMC was sequenced. The donors, roughly 70 patients with untreated early-stage non-small cell lung cancer, provided the samples. Trimming cost V 6 bases and J 9 bases; bases outside gene matches: 18. This CDR3 spans 17 amino acids. Germline V CDR1 and CDR2: MNHEY, SMNVEV (reference sequence).

The chain combines TRBV27 with TRBJ2-7, with 12 bases aligning to TRBD2. The receptor's source is a male donor with early-stage non-small cell lung cancer. The sample consisted of PBMCs, taken at surgery. The CDR3 loop is CASRKLAGGAVGTWQYF. In DNA, the CDR3 is TGTGCCAGCAGGAAACTAGCGGGAGGCGCGGTTGGGACGTGGCAGTACTTC.